What follows is one T cell receptor beta chain and its context. Its antigen remains unknown. This entry belongs to a study of cytomegalovirus exposure and HLA in healthy donors. The study's findings and limits: The classifier reportedly diagnosed cytomegalovirus status with high specificity and sensitivity. A few of the chains that were CMV-associated were confirmed in vitro to be specific for CMV antigens.

There are 15 residues in the CDR3. Germline V gives CDR1 LNHDA, CDR2 SQIVND (reference sequence). The V segment lost 1 base and the J segment 4 bases; nucleotides outside the gene matches: 2. With 60 Vbeta and 13 Jbeta primers, the PCR was carried out. Measured with immunoSEQ multiplex PCR; TCRdb has only the in-frame clones, and not every one. The sample includes approximately 110,000 clones, about 74% of them seen just once. Sequencing used PBMCs. The chain is built from TRBV19 and TRBJ2-3; TRBD1 agrees at 10 bases. The receptor was derived from a woman aged 45-65 years in good health and CMV-seropositive. The CDR3 loop is CASSIGQGAADTQYF. CDR3 DNA sequence: TGTGCCAGTAGTATAGGACAGGGGGCCGCAGATACGCAGTATTTT.